Listed here are 26 T cell receptor beta chains from one sample, sequenced in a study of shared clonotypes between healthy human individuals. Clones were read by immunoSEQ multiplex PCR, and TCRdb kept only the in-frame ones, dropping some. The table lists 2 million to 2.5 million clones, over 85% of them singletons. Sequenced input: naive CD4+ T cells from PBMCs. As for subset: CD45RA+ positively selected. These receptors were obtained from a man aged 18 to 30 in good health. Some clones in this sample may be carry-over from other donors' samples.

The rearrangement links TRBV7-3 to TRBJ2-2; 7 positions agree with TRBD1. The CDR3 is 15 residues long. The V gene's germline CDR1 is SGHTA and CDR2 FQGTGA. V was clipped by 6 bases and J by 0 bases; unmatched bases: 4. The CDR3 loop is CASRRQGPNTGELFF. The CDR3 nucleotides read TGTGCCAGCAGAAGACAGGGTCCGAACACCGGGGAGCTGTTTTTT.

The rearrangement links TRBV29-1 to TRBJ2-2, with D tentatively TRBD1 (6 bases). Germline V gene sequence: CDR1 SQVTM, CDR2 ANQGSEA. V dropped 6 bases and J dropped 1 base, with 12 bases sitting between them. There are 14 residues in the CDR3. In DNA form, the CDR3 reads TGCAGCGTCCACGGGACACGGAACACCGGGGAGCTGTTTTTT. This codes for CSVHGTRNTGELFF.

The chain employs TRBV25-1 and TRBJ2-3, with 7 bases fitting TRBD1. Trimming removed 6 bases from V and 4 bases from J; junction bases left unmatched: 10. Germline CDR1 reads MGHDK; CDR2 reads SYGVNS. The CDR3 loop spans 15 amino acids. The CDR3 loop is CASSHPRDRADTQYF. The CDR3 nucleotides read TGTGCCAGCAGCCACCCCCGCGACAGGGCAGATACGCAGTATTTT.

The rearrangement joins TRBV28 to TRBJ2-4; TRBD2 might be the D (6 bases). Germline assignment: CDR1 MDHEN and CDR2 SYDVKM. Trimming pared 5 bases from V and 10 bases from J, leaving 12 bases between. The CDR3 has 12 residues. CDR3 DNA sequence: TGTGCCAGCAGTCTAACTAGCCAGATTCAGTACTTC. Residues: CASSLTSQIQYF.

This chain uses TRBV9 with TRBJ2-6, with D unresolved. V lost 0 bases and J 1 base, leaving 8 bases between the germline ends. The CDR3 length is 16 residues. Germline V lookup: CDR1 SGDLS, CDR2 YYNGEE. This CDR3 reads CASSVGSISGANVLTF. In nucleotides, the CDR3 is TGTGCCAGCAGCGTAGGCTCTATTTCTGGGGCCAACGTCCTGACTTTC.

The chain couples TRBV7-9 to TRBJ2-3, with a tentative D call TRBD2 (6 bases). The CDR3 extends over 16 amino acids. Germline V gene lookup returns CDR1 SEHNR and CDR2 FQNEAQ (reference sequence). V gave up 5 bases and J gave up 3 bases, with 18 bases separating them. The CDR3: CASSPGGLRRTDTQYF. The CDR3 nucleotides are TGTGCCAGCAGCCCCGGGGGACTGCGTCGTACAGATACGCAGTATTTT. Filled out from reference TRBV7-9 and TRBJ2-3, the complete variable domain reads DTGVSQNPRHKITKRGQNVTFRCDPISEHNRLYWYRQTLGQGPEFLTYFQNEAQLEKSRLLSDRFSAERPKGSFSTLEIQRTEQGDSAMYLCASSPGGLRRTDTQYFGPGTRLTVL.

J is TRBJ2-7 and V is TRBV5-1, with D maybe TRBD1 (5 bases). The CDR3 length is 16 residues. Germline V gives CDR1 SGHRS, CDR2 YFSETQ. With 0 bases removed from V and 2 bases from J, the gap between germline ends came to 15 bases. The CDR3 coding sequence is TGCGCCAGCAGCTTGGGGGGCAGCCGAAAAGCCTACGAGCAGTACTTC. It yields the protein CASSLGGSRKAYEQYF.

In this sample, this clone turned up once. The chain joins TRBV9 to TRBJ1-2, with 8 positions matching TRBD1. With 6 bases clipped from V and 5 bases from J, the junction kept 9 bases outside the gene matches. This CDR3 is built from 14 residues. The germline gives CDR1 SGDLS, CDR2 YYNGEE. The CDR3 nucleotides read TGTGCCAGCACCCTCGGACAGGGTTGGTATGGCTACACCTTC. This encodes CASTLGQGWYGYTF.

The count of this clone is one. The rearrangement joins TRBV5-1 to TRBJ2-1; D possibly corresponds to TRBD2 (6 bases). V lost 4 bases and J 0 bases, leaving 17 bases between the germline ends. Per germline, CDR1 SGHRS and CDR2 YFSETQ. The CDR3 covers 17 residues. This CDR3 is CASSIRGSQSSYNEQFF. The CDR3 nucleotides are TGCGCCAGCAGCATTCGGGGGAGCCAGAGCTCCTACAATGAGCAGTTCTTC.

The rearrangement uses TRBV10-3 and TRBJ2-5; 7 bases match TRBD2. Germline V gene data show CDR1 as ENHRY and CDR2 as SYGVKD. The junction had 18 bases not matched to a gene; V was cut back by 6 bases and J by 5 bases. This CDR3 has 17 amino acids. CDR3 loop: CAISPGLVWLKWETQYF. The CDR3 DNA reads TGTGCCATCAGCCCCGGACTAGTTTGGCTAAAGTGGGAGACCCAGTACTTC.

The chain carries TRBV4-1 and TRBJ2-7, with D possibly TRBD1 on 5 matching bases. The V gene lost 4 bases and the J gene lost 4 bases, with 14 bases spanning the gap. The CDR3 length is 14 residues. The V gene's germline CDR1 is MGHRA and CDR2 YSYEKL. DNA of the CDR3: TGCGCCAGCAGCCCCTACGACCCAGGGTACGAGCAGTACTTC. Its translation is CASSPYDPGYEQYF.

J is TRBJ2-2 and V is TRBV5-4; D is ambiguous. Trimming took off 0 bases at V and 4 bases at J, with 7 bases between the two ends. Germline CDR1 reads SGHNT; CDR2 reads YYREEE (reference sequence). The CDR3 has 14 amino acids. Written as DNA, the CDR3 is TGTGCCAGCAGCTTGGGCAGTGGCACCGGGGAGCTGTTTTTT. It is translated as CASSLGSGTGELFF.

In its sample, this clone was seen once. The sample has other DNA sequences that encode this CDR3 too. The chain couples TRBV19 to TRBJ1-5, with 9 bases identical to TRBD1. The ends lost 1 base at V and 5 bases at J; junction bases unmatched: 0. Germline CDR1 reads LNHDA; CDR2 reads SQIVND (reference sequence). The CDR3 consists of 14 residues. CDR3 nucleotides: TGTGCCAGTAGTATAGGACAGGGGGATCAGCCCCAGCATTTT. Translation: CASSIGQGDQPQHF.

The chain joins TRBV2 to TRBJ2-1; 15 positions match TRBD2. Losses at the gene ends were 3 bases for V and 7 bases for J; bases not matched to a gene: 4. CDR3 length: 16 residues. Per the germline V gene, CDR1 is SNHLY and CDR2 is FYNNEI. CDR3 loop: CASSENGLAGGNEQFF. For the CDR3, the DNA is TGTGCCAGCAGTGAGAATGGACTAGCGGGAGGGAATGAGCAGTTCTTC.

CDR3 sequence: CASSRSYREGYGYTF. The CDR3 DNA follows: TGTGCCAGCAGCCGTAGCTACAGGGAAGGCTATGGCTACACCTTC. The V and J genes are TRBV6-5 and TRBJ1-2, with D perhaps TRBD1 (6 bases). Per the germline V gene, CDR1 is MNHEY and CDR2 is SVGAGI. This CDR3 comprises 15 residues. V lost 6 bases to trimming and J lost 4 bases, with 18 bases between them.

V is TRBV6-1 and J is TRBJ1-6; D remains unclear. The CDR3 covers 14 residues. V gave up 5 bases and J gave up 4 bases, with 9 bases separating them. Germline V gene sequence: CDR1 MNHNS, CDR2 SASEGT. The CDR3 region is CASSLNPYNSPLHF. The DNA of the CDR3 is TGTGCCAGCAGTCTGAATCCGTATAATTCACCCCTCCACTTT.

About this clone itself: Other DNA sequences from this sample encode an identical CDR3 as well. This chain uses TRBV5-1 with TRBJ1-5; 7 bases are a match to TRBD1. This CDR3 has 15 amino acids. Trimming removed 1 base from V and 0 bases from J; junction bases left unmatched: 1. CDR1 SGHRS and CDR2 YFSETQ come from the germline V gene. The CDR3 bases are TGCGCCAGCAGCTTGACAGGGGTTAGCAATCAGCCCCAGCATTTT. As protein: CASSLTGVSNQPQHF.

The chain uses TRBV19 and TRBJ2-1; D unclear. The germline V gene encodes CDR1 LNHDA and CDR2 SQIVND (reference sequence). Trimming took off 3 bases at V and 8 bases at J, with 11 bases between the two ends. CDR3 size: 13 residues. In DNA form, the CDR3 reads TGTGCCAGTAGTATCGGGTCAGTCTATGAGCAGTTCTTC. Translation: CASSIGSVYEQFF.

This clone occurred once. The same CDR3 also results from other DNA sequences found in this sample. The CDR3 loop is CASSLAGNYGYTF. The CDR3 coding sequence is TGTGCCAGCAGCTTAGCGGGGAACTATGGCTACACCTTC. The gene calls are TRBV7-3 and TRBJ1-2; D unresolved. V was shortened by 2 bases and J by 2 bases, with 6 bases between the two germline ends. The CDR3 has 13 residues. The germline V gene encodes CDR1 SGHTA and CDR2 FQGTGA. Looking up the rest from reference TRBV7-3 and TRBJ1-2 gives the full variable domain: GAGVSQTPSNKVTEKGKYVELRCDPISGHTALYWYRQSLGQGPEFLIYFQGTGAADDSGLPNDRFFAVRPEGSVSTLKIQRTERGDSAVYLCASSLAGNYGYTFGSGTRLTVV.

The CDR3 nucleotides read TGCGCCAGCAGCCAAGGAACTAGCGGGACATACAATGAGCAGTTCTTC. Its translation is CASSQGTSGTYNEQFF. V and J are TRBV4-1 and TRBJ2-1; 10 positions match TRBD2. The CDR3 sequence is 16 residues long. V trimming: 1 base; J trimming: 4 bases; junction bases outside the gene matches: 4. CDR1 and CDR2 (germline): MGHRA, YSYEKL.

This sequence joins TRBV19 and TRBJ2-7, with D possibly TRBD2 on 6 matching bases. V lost 3 bases to trimming and J lost 5 bases, with 17 bases between them. The CDR3 extends over 15 amino acids. The V gene's germline CDR1 is LNHDA and CDR2 SQIVND (reference sequence). CDR3 nucleotides: TGTGCCAGTAGTATTGCCCAGGGAGGCAGGCACGAGCAGTACTTC. This encodes CASSIAQGGRHEQYF. The variable domain in full, with the rest retrieved from reference TRBV19 and TRBJ2-7, is DGGITQSPKYLFRKEGQNVTLSCEQNLNHDAMYWYRQDPGQGLRLIYYSQIVNDFQKGDIAEGYSVSREKKESFPLTVTSAQKNPTAFYLCASSIAQGGRHEQYFGPGTRLTVT.

In DNA, the CDR3 is TGTGCCAGCAACAAACCGGGACAGGGAACCTACGAGCAGTACTTC. It encodes CASNKPGQGTYEQYF. V and J are TRBV6-5 and TRBJ2-7, with 9 bases matching TRBD1. V was pared by 7 bases and J by 2 bases, with 9 bases of the junction left unmatched. Germline lookup yields CDR1 MNHEY and CDR2 SVGAGI. The CDR3 runs to 15 residues.

The rearrangement links TRBV7-2 to TRBJ2-3, with TRBD2 matching 10 bases. V shed 2 bases, J shed 1 base, and the junction held 3 bases outside the gene matches. Looked up from germline, CDR1 is SGHTA and CDR2 is FQGNSA. The length of the CDR3 is 16 residues. The CDR3 protein is CASSLYGTSGTDTQYF. The CDR3 region has the DNA TGTGCCAGCAGCTTATACGGGACTAGCGGCACAGATACGCAGTATTTT.

The chain employs TRBV5-1 and TRBJ2-2; 15 nucleotides align to TRBD2. The CDR3 is 17 amino acids. The germline V gene encodes CDR1 SGHRS and CDR2 YFSETQ. The V and J ends lost 2 bases and 6 bases, in that order; junction bases with no gene match: 5. Here the CDR3 DNA reads TGCGCCAGCAGCTTAGGACTAGCGGGAGGGCTCTCCGGGGAGCTGTTTTTT. Residues: CASSLGLAGGLSGELFF.

V and J are TRBV4-1 and TRBJ1-4; 7 positions match TRBD1. CDR1 is MGHRA and CDR2 is YSYEKL in the germline V gene. There are 17 residues in the CDR3. The V gene end was trimmed by 2 bases and the J gene end by 5 bases; junction bases not matched to a gene: 11. Written as DNA, the CDR3 is TGCGCCAGCAGCCAAATCGGGACAGCTTTTCAAAATGAAAAACTGTTTTTT. This codes for CASSQIGTAFQNEKLFF.

V gene TRBV5-1 combines with J gene TRBJ1-1, with no clear D. Germline-derived CDR1 and CDR2 are SGHRS and YFSETQ. V lost 0 bases, J lost 7 bases, and 13 bases lay in between. The CDR3 runs 14 residues. CDR3 nucleotide sequence: TGCGCCAGCAGCTTGGAGGCAGTCTTGGATGAAGCTTTCTTT. Protein product: CASSLEAVLDEAFF.